These T cell receptor beta chains were read from a single sample in a study of long-term antiretroviral therapy in people with HIV. Clones were read by immunoSEQ multiplex PCR, and TCRdb kept only the in-frame ones, dropping some. The top ten clones hold about 9.3% of a sample with about 20,000 clones, less than 95% of them seen once. The sample was unsorted PBMCs, taken approximately 4.2 years before starting antiretroviral therapy. The receptors derive from a woman between 25 and 40 years old with HIV. CDR3s include the opening cysteine and the closing phenylalanine or tryptophan. Fields, in order: clone size, J gene, CDR3 length, V gene, D gene, CDR3 protein, CDR3 DNA. A D gene is named only where the DNA matches it firmly. Clone size appears in some rows only: once, few, many, or a class for an expanded clone.

-,TRBJ1-4,14,TRBV25-1,-,CASSETLTNEKLFF,TGTGCCAGCAGTGAGACATTAACTAATGAAAAACTGTTTTTT
once,TRBJ1-4,15,TRBV6-1,-,CASSEDGATNEKLFF,TGTGCCAGCAGTGAGGATGGGGCAACTAATGAAAAACTGTTTTTT
-,TRBJ2-3,13,TRBV6-4,-,CASSEQGTDTQYF,TGTGCCAGCAGTGAGCAGGGCACAGATACGCAGTATTTT
-,TRBJ1-1,18,TRBV27,TRBD1,CASSLIRIRQGPNTEAFF,TGTGCCAGCAGTTTAATACGTATTCGACAGGGGCCGAACACTGAAGCTTTCTTT
-,TRBJ1-1,13,TRBV6-5,-,CASSTGPYTEAFF,TGTGCCAGCAGCACAGGTCCGTACACTGAAGCTTTCTTT
-,TRBJ1-4,17,TRBV5-3,-,CARSLGGDAATNEKLFF,TGTGCCAGAAGCTTGGGGGGGGACGCCGCAACTAATGAAAAACTGTTTTTT
few,TRBJ1-1,13,TRBV30,-,CAWSVLARTEAFF,TGTGCCTGGAGTGTACTTGCTCGGACAGAAGCTTTCTTT
-,TRBJ2-2,16,TRBV7-9,TRBD1,CASSGQASRNTGELFF,TGTGCCAGCAGCGGACAGGCTAGCAGGAACACCGGGGAGCTGTTTTTT
-,TRBJ1-5,14,TRBV5-1,-,CASSFGGAWSTQHF,TGCGCCAGCAGCTTTGGAGGGGCCTGGTCGACCCAGCATTTT
-,TRBJ1-1,12,TRBV18,-,CASSPGDGEAFF,TGTGCCAGCTCACCAGGGGATGGTGAAGCTTTCTTT
-,TRBJ1-1,14,TRBV6-1,TRBD1,CASSTTGGVTEAFF,TGTGCCAGCAGTACGACAGGGGGGGTCACTGAAGCTTTCTTT
-,TRBJ1-2,17,TRBV6-4,TRBD1,CASSPGTGGQTNYGYTF,TGTGCCAGCAGCCCCGGGACAGGGGGCCAGACTAACTATGGCTACACCTTC
-,TRBJ1-1,12,TRBV29-1,-,CSTIQGNTEAFF,TGCAGCACAATACAGGGGAACACTGAAGCTTTCTTT
-,TRBJ2-1,16,TRBV5-1,TRBD2,CASSLEGLAGTVEQFF,TGCGCCAGCAGCTTGGAAGGGCTAGCGGGGACGGTTGAGCAGTTCTTC
-,TRBJ2-7,14,TRBV14,TRBD2,CASSPLAGHNEQYF,TGTGCCAGCAGCCCTCTAGCGGGGCACAACGAGCAGTACTTC
once,TRBJ1-3,14,TRBV6-6,-,CASSSTTRGNTIYF,TGTGCCAGCAGTTCTACGACGCGTGGAAACACCATATATTTT
-,TRBJ1-1,14,TRBV7-2,-,CASSLARGGTEAFF,TGTGCCAGCAGCTTAGCGCGGGGGGGCACTGAAGCTTTCTTT
-,TRBJ2-7,14,TRBV9,TRBD1,CASNSGDSSYEQYF,TGTGCCAGCAACTCTGGGGACAGCTCCTACGAGCAGTACTTC
-,TRBJ1-1,15,TRBV7-2,-,CASSLGGLQNTEAFF,TGTGCCAGCAGCTTAGGAGGGCTACAGAACACTGAAGCTTTCTTT
once,TRBJ1-2,14,TRBV7-3,-,CASSPSLNNYGFTF,TGTGCCAGCAGCCCATCCCTCAATAACTATGGCTTCACCTTC
-,TRBJ1-6,13,TRBV7-9,-,CASSAQINSPLHF,TGTGCCAGCAGCGCCCAGATTAATTCACCCCTCCACTTT
-,TRBJ1-4,14,TRBV6-1,TRBD1,CASSIGQGREKLFF,TGTGCCAGCAGTATAGGACAGGGGCGAGAAAAACTGTTTTTT
few,TRBJ2-1,17,TRBV19,TRBD1,CASSINGATGAGNEQFF,TGTGCCAGTAGTATAAATGGTGCGACAGGGGCTGGGAATGAGCAGTTCTTC